This entry concerns a single T cell receptor (beta chain). This record comes from a study of patients and donors after allogeneic stem cell transplantation. TCRdb itself ran the RT-PCR reads through MiXCR, one entry per CDR3 protein. The repertoire holds about 110,000 distinct CDR3 sequences, with around 38% as singletons. V was clipped by 4 bases and J by 0 bases; unmatched bases: 1. Germline V CDR1 and CDR2: KGHDR, SFDVKD. CDR3 size: 15 residues. The receptor comes from a human donor who was either an allogeneic HSCT recipient or a stem cell or donor lymphocyte infusion donor (not recorded which). It is not recorded whose cells these are; they may come from a transplant donor. Sequenced sample: blood, either unsorted or a sorted T cell fraction (not recorded which). The chain couples TRBV24-1 to TRBJ2-3; TRBD2 aligns across 9 bases. CDR3 in DNA: TGTGCCACCAGTGAACTAGCGGGTAGCACAGATACGCAGTATTTT. Translation gives CATSELAGSTDTQYF.